A single TCR beta chain is shown here with its context. The antigen is undetermined. This sample is part of a study of OX40 agonist ivuxolimab in advanced cancers. As for the study in general: Intravenous ivuxolimab at 0.01 to 10 mg/kg was given to patients every 2 weeks. The dose-escalation cohort was about 83% male, with a mean age of approximately 61 years, ranging roughly 20 to 90. Hepatocellular carcinoma, melanoma, renal cell or head and neck cancer occurred in dose-escalation patients.

Overall study findings and caveats: Some nonresponders additionally presented with little normalized T-cell clonal expansion.

Some clones are missing from TCRdb's copy, which holds only in-frame ones; the method was immunoSEQ multiplex PCR. The table has approximately 100,000 clones, around nine tenths seen once. The ends lost 3 bases at V and 3 bases at J; junction bases unmatched: 7. Germline loops: CDR1 MGHRA, CDR2 YSYEKL. The CDR3 is 18 residues long. The sample consisted of CD4+ or CD8+ T cells sorted from blood, taken in a trial of the OX40 agonist ivuxolimab. The sequence came from an adult with an advanced solid tumor such as melanoma, head and neck, liver or kidney cancer. This rearrangement joins TRBV4-1 to TRBJ2-3; 15 bases fit TRBD2. As DNA, the CDR3 is TGCGCCAGCAGCCAGGCCCGCGGGACTAGCGGGAGGACAGATACGCAGTATTTT. Its protein is CASSQARGTSGRTDTQYF.